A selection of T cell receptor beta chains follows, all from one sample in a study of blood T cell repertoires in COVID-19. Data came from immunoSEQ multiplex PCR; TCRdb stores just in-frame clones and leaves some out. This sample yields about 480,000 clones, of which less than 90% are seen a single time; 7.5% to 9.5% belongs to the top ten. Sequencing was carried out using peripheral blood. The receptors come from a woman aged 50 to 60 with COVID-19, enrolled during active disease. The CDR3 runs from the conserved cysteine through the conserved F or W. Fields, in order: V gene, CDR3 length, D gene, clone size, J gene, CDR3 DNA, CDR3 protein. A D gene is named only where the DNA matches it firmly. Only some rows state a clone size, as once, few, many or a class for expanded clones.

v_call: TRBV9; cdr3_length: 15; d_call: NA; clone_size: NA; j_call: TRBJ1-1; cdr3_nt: TGTGCCAGCAGCGGGGGGCTAAATCTGAACACTGAAGCTTTCTTT; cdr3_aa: CASSGGLNLNTEAFF
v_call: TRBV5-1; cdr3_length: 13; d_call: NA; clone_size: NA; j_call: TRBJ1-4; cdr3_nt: TGCGCCAGCAGCCCAGACATTAATGAAAAACTGTTTTTT; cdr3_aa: CASSPDINEKLFF
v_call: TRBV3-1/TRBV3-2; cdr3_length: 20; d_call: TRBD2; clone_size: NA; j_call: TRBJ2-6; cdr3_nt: TGTGCCAGCAGCCCCACCCCTGGCGGGGGGTCACTCTCTGGGGCCAACGTCCTGACTTTC; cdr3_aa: CASSPTPGGGSLSGANVLTF
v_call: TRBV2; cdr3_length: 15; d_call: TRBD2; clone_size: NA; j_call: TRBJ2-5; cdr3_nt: TGTGCCAGCAGTCCGGACCGGGGCGGGGGAGAGACCCAGTACTTC; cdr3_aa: CASSPDRGGGETQYF
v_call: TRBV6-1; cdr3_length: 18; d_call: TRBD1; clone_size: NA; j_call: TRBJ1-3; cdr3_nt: TGTGCCAGCAGTGAAGGGTTGGGGGCACAGGGGGCTGGAAACACCATATATTTT; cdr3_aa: CASSEGLGAQGAGNTIYF
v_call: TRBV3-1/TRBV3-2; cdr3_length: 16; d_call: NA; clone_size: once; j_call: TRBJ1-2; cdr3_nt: TGTGCCAGCAGCCAATTTGCAGGGGACGTAAACTATGGCTACACCTTC; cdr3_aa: CASSQFAGDVNYGYTF
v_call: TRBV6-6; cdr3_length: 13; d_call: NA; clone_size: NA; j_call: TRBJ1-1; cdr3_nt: TGTGCCAGCAGTTATGGGACAAACACTGAAGCTTTCTTT; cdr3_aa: CASSYGTNTEAFF
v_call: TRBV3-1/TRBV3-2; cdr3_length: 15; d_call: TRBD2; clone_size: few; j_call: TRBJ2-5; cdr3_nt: TGTGCCAGCAGCCAACGCCTAGCGGGGGAAGAGACCCAGTACTTC; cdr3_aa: CASSQRLAGEETQYF
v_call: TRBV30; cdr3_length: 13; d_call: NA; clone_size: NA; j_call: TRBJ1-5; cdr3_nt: TGTGCCGGGGGCAGGGGCGGCAATCAGCCCCAGCATTTT; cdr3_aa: CAGGRGGNQPQHF
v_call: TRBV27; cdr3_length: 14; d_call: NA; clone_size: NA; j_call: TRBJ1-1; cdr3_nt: TGTGCCAGCAGTATCCGGGATCTTGACACTGAAGCTTTCTTT; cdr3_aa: CASSIRDLDTEAFF
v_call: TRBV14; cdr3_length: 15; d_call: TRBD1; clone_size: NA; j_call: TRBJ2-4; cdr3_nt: TGTGCCAGCAGCCAAGATGGGGACAGGGATAACATTCAGTACTTC; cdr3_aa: CASSQDGDRDNIQYF
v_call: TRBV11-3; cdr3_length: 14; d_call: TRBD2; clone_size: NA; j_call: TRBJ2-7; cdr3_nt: TGTGCCAGCAGCCCGGGGGGGAATCGCCACGAGCAGTACTTC; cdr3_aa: CASSPGGNRHEQYF
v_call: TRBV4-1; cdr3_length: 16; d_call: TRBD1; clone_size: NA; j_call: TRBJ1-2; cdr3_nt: TGCGCCAGCAGCCAATTGGTTAGGGACAGGGGGAAGGGCTACACCTTC; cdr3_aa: CASSQLVRDRGKGYTF
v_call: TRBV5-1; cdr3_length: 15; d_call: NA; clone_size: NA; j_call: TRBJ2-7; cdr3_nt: TGCGCCAGCAGCTTGGCCGGGGCAGGGGACTACGAGCAGTACTTC; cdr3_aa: CASSLAGAGDYEQYF
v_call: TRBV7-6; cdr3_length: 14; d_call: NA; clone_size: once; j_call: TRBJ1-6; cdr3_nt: TGTGCCAGCAGCTTAGAGGGGATGGGTTCACCCCTCCACTTT; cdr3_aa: CASSLEGMGSPLHF
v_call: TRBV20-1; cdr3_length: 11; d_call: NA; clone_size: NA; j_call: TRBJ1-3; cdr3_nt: TGCAGTGGATCAGTGGGAAACACCATATATTTT; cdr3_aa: CSGSVGNTIYF
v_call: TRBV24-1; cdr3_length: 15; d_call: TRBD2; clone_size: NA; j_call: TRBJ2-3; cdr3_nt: TGTGCCACCAGTTCAGCTAGCGGGGCCACAGATACGCAGTATTTT; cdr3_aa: CATSSASGATDTQYF
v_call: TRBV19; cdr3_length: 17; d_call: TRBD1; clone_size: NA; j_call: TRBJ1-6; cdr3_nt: TGTGCCAGTAGTATGCGTCCTCCCGGGACAGGGAATTCACCCCTCCACTTT; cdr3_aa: CASSMRPPGTGNSPLHF
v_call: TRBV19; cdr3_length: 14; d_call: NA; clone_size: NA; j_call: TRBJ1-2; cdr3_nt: TGTGCCAGTAGTCTGACAGGAAAAAGTTATGGCTACACCTTC; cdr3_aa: CASSLTGKSYGYTF
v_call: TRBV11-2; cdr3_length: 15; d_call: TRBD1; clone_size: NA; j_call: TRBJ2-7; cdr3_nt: TGTGCCAGCAGCTTAAACCAGGGGGCATCCTACGAGCAGTACTTC; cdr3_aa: CASSLNQGASYEQYF
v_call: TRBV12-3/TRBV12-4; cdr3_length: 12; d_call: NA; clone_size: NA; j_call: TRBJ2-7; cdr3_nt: TGTGCCAGCAGTTTTTCCCTATACGAGCAGTACTTC; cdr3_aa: CASSFSLYEQYF
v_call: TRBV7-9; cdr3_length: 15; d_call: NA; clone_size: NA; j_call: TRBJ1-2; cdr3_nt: TGTGCCAGCAGCTTACGAGAGGGTTCCTATTATGGCTACACCTTC; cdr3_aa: CASSLREGSYYGYTF
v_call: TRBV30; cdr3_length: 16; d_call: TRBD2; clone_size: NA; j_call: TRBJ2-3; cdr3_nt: TGTGCCTGGAGCGCACTAGCGGGGGGGCTTGAAGATACGCAGTATTTT; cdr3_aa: CAWSALAGGLEDTQYF
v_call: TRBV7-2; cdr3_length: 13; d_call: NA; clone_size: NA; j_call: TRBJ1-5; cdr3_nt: TGTGCCAGCAGCTTAGCGATCGGGGGGCCCCAGCATTTT; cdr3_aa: CASSLAIGGPQHF
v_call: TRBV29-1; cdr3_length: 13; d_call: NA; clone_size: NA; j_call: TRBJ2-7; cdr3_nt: TGCAGCGTTGAAGAGGGGAGACCCTACGAGCAGTACTTC; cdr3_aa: CSVEEGRPYEQYF
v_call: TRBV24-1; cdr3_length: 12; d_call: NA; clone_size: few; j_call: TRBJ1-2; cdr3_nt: TGTGCCACCAGTGACTCTACAGCCGGCTACACCTTC; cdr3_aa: CATSDSTAGYTF
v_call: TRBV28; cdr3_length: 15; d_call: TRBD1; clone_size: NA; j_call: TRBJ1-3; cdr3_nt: TGTGCCAGCAGGAAACAGGGGGGTACTGGAAACACCATATATTTT; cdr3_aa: CASRKQGGTGNTIYF
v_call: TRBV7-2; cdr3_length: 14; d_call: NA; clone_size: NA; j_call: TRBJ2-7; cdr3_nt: TGTGCCAGCAGCTTTCGTGGGGGGAGACACGAGCAGTACTTC; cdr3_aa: CASSFRGGRHEQYF
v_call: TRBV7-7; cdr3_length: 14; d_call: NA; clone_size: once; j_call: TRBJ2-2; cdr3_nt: TGTGCCAGCAGCTTCAGTTCGAACACCGGGGAGCTGTTTTTT; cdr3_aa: CASSFSSNTGELFF
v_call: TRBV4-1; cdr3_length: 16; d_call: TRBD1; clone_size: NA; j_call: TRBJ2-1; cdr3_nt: TGCGCCAGCAGCCAGGAAGACAGGGGGCGCGTCCATGAGCAGTTCTTC; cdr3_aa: CASSQEDRGRVHEQFF
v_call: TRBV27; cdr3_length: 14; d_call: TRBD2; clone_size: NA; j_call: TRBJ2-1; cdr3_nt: TGTGCCAGCAGTTTACAAAGCGGGGGGGGTGAGCAGTTCTTC; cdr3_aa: CASSLQSGGGEQFF
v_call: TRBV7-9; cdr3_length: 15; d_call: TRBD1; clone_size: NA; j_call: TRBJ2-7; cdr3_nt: TGTGCCAGCAGCTTCGGACAGGGGAGGAACTACGAGCAGTACTTC; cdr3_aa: CASSFGQGRNYEQYF
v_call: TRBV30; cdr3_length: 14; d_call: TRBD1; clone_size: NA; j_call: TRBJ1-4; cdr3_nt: TGTGCCTGGAGTCTTCAGGGGGCGTGGGAAAAACTGTTTTTT; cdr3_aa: CAWSLQGAWEKLFF
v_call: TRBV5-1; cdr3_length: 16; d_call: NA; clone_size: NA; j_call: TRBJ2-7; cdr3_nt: TGCGCCAGCAGCTTGTTCCACGACAGCGTGCCCCTAGAGCAGTACTTC; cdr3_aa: CASSLFHDSVPLEQYF
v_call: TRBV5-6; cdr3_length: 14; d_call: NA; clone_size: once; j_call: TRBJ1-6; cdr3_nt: TGTGCCAGCAGCTTGATCAGTTATTATTCACCCCTCCACTTT; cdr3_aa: CASSLISYYSPLHF
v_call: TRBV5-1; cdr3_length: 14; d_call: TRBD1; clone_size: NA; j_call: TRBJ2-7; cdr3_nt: TGCGCCAGCAGCCTGGGACAGGGCAACTACGAGCAGTACTTC; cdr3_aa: CASSLGQGNYEQYF
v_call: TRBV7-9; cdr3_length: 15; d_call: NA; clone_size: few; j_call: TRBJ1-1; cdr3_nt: TGTGCCAGCAGCTGGTCGCGGGGAGGGAGCACTGAAGCTTTCTTT; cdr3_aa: CASSWSRGGSTEAFF
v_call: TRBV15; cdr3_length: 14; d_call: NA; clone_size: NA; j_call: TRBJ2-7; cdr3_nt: TGTGCCACCAGCAAAGACCCGGTCTCCTACGAGCAGTACTTC; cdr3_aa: CATSKDPVSYEQYF
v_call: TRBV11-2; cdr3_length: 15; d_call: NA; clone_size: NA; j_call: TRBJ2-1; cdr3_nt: TGTGCCAGCAGCTCCTTCAGAGGGTCGGACAATGAGCAGTTCTTC; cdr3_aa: CASSSFRGSDNEQFF
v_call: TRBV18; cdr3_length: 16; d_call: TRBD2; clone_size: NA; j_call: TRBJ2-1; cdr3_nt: TGTGCCAGCTCACCGACGGGACTAGCGGGGGGGAATGAGCAGTTCTTC; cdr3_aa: CASSPTGLAGGNEQFF
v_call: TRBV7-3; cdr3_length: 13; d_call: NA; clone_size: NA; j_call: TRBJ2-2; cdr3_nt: TGTGCCAGCAGCTTTAGCGGCGCCGGGGAGCTGTTTTTT; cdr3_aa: CASSFSGAGELFF
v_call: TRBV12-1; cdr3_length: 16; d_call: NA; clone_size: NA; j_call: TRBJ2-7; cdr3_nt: TGTGCCAGCAGCTGTGAGCCCGGGACAGGGTCAGGCGAGCAGTACTTC; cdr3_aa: CASSCEPGTGSGEQYF
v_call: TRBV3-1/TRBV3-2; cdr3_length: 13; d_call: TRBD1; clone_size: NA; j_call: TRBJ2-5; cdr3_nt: TGTGCCAGCAGCCTCGGACAGGGGGGAGCCCAGTACTTC; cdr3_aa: CASSLGQGGAQYF
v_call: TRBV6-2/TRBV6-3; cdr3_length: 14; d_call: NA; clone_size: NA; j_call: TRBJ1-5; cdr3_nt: TGTGCCAGCAGTCAACAGACCTACAATCAGCCCCAGCATTTT; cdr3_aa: CASSQQTYNQPQHF
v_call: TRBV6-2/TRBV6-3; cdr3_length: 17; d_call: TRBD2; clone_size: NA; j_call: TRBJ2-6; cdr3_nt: TGTGCCAGCAGCCCTAGCGGGGCAAACTCTGGGGCCAACGTCCTGACTTTC; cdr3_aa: CASSPSGANSGANVLTF
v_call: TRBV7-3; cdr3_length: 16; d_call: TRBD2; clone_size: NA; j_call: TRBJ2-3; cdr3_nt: TGTGCCAGCAGTTACAGACTAGCGGGGGGTATCGGTACGCAGTATTTT; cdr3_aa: CASSYRLAGGIGTQYF
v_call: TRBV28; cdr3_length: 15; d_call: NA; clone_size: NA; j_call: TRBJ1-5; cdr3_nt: TGTGCCAGCAGTTTCAACGGACGGGGAAATCAGCCCCAGCATTTT; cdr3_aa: CASSFNGRGNQPQHF
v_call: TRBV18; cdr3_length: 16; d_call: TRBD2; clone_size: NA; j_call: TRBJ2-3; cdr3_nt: TGTGCCAGCTCACCACTGGCGGGGGGGCGCCCAGATACGCAGTATTTT; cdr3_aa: CASSPLAGGRPDTQYF
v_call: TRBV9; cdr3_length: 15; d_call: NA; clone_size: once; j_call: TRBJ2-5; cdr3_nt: TGTGCCAGCAGCGCGGAGATAGCCCTCCAAGAGACCCAGTACTTC; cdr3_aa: CASSAEIALQETQYF
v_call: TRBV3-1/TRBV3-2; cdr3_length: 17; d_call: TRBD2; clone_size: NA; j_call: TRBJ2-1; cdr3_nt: TGTGCCAGCAGCCAAGAAGCGGCGGGGGGGCCCAAGGATGAGCAGTTCTTC; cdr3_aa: CASSQEAAGGPKDEQFF
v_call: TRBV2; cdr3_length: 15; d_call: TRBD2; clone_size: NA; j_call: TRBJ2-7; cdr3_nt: TGTGCCAGCAGCCCCCGAGGCGGGGGGTCCTACGAGCAGTACTTC; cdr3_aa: CASSPRGGGSYEQYF